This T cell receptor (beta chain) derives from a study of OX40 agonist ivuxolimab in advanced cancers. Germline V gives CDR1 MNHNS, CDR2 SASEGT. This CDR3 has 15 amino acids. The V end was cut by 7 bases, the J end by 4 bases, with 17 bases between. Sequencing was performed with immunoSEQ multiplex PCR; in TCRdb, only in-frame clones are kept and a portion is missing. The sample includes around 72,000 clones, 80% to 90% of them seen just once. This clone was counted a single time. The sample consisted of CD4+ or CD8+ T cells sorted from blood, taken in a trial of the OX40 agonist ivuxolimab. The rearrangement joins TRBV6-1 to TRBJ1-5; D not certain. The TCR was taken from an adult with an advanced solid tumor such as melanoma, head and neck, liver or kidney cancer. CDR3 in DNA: TGTGCCAGCACCGTAGACCCGTCGGGGAATCAGCCCCAGCATTTT. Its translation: CASTVDPSGNQPQHF.